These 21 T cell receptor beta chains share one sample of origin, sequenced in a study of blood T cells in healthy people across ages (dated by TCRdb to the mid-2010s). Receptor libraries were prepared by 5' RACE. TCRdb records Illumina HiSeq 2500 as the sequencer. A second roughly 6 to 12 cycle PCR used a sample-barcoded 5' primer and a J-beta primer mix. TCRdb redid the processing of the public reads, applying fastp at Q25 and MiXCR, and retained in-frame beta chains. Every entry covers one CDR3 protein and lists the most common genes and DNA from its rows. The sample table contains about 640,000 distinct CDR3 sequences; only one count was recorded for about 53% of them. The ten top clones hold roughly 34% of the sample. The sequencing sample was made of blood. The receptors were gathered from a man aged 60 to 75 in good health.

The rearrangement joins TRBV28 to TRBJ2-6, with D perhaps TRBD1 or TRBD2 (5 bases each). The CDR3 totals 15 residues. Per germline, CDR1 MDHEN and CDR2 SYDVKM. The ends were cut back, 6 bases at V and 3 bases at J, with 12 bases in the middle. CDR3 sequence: CASRTRDVGANVLTF. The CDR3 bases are TGTGCCAGCAGAACCCGGGACGTTGGGGCCAACGTCCTGACTTTC.

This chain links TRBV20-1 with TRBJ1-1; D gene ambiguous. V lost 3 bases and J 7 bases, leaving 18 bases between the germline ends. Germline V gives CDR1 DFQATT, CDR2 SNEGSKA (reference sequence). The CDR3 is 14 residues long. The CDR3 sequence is CSASKTATVSEAFF. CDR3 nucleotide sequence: TGCAGTGCTAGTAAAACGGCTACCGTGAGTGAAGCTTTCTTT.

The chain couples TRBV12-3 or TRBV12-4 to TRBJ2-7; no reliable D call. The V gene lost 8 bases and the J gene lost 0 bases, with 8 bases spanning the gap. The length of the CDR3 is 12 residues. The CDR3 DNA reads TGTGCCAGCGGGAAATACTCCTACGAGCAGTACTTC. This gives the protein CASGKYSYEQYF.

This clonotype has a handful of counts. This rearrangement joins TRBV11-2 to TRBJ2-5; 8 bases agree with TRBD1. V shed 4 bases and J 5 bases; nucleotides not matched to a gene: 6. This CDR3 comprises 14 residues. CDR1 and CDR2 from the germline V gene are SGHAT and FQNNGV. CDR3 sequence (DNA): TGTGCCAGCAGCTCTAGACAGGGGTTCGAGACCCAGTACTTC. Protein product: CASSSRQGFETQYF.

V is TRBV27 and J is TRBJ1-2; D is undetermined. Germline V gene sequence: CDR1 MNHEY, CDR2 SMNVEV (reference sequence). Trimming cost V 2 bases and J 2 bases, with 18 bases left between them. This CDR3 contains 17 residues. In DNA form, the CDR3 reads TGTGCCAGCAGTTTACCCCACCCTACAGAGCCCAACTATGGCTACACCTTC. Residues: CASSLPHPTEPNYGYTF.

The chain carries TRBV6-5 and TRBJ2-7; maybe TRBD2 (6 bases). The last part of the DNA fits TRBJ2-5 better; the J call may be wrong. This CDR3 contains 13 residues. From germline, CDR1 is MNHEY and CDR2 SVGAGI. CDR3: CASTGGIQETQYF. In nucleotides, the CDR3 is TGTGCCAGCACCGGGGGAATACAAGAGACCCAGTACTTC.

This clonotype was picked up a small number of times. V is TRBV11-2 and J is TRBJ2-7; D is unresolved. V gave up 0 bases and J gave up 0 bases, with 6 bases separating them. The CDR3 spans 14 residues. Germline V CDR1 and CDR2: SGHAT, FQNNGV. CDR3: CASSLDSFSYEQYF. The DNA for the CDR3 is TGTGCCAGCAGCTTAGACAGCTTCTCCTACGAGCAGTACTTC.

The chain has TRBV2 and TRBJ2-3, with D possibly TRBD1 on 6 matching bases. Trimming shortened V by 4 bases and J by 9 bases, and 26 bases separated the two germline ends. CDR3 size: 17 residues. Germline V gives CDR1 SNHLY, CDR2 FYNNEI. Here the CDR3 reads CASSGGTTGSGEDTQYF. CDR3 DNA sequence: TGTGCCAGCAGTGGGGGGACCACAGGGAGTGGTGAAGACACGCAGTATTTT.

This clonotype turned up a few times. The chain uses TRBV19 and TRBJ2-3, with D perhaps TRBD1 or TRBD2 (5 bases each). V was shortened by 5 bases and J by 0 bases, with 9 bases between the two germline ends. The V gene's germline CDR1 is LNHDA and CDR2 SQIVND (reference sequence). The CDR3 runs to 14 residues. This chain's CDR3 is CASSEGISTDTQYF. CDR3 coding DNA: TGTGCCAGTAGTGAGGGGATTAGCACAGATACGCAGTATTTT. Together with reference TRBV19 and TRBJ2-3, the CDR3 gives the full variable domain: DGGITQSPKYLFRKEGQNVTLSCEQNLNHDAMYWYRQDPGQGLRLIYYSQIVNDFQKGDIAEGYSVSREKKESFPLTVTSAQKNPTAFYLCASSEGISTDTQYFGPGTRLTVL.

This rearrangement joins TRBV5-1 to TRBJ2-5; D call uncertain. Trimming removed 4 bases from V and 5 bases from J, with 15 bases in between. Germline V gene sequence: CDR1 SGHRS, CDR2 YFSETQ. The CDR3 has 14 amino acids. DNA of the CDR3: TGCGCCAGCAGCCCCCTCCCGCTAGGGGAGACCCAGTACTTC. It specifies CASSPLPLGETQYF.

CDR3 in DNA: TGTGCCAGCAGCGGGACACCGGCGGCAGATACGCAGTATTTT. Its translation is CASSGTPAADTQYF. This chain links TRBV6-6 with TRBJ2-3; D is possibly TRBD1 (6 bases). V was trimmed by 6 bases and J by 4 bases, leaving 14 bases between them. CDR1 and CDR2 from the germline V gene are MNHNY and SVGAGI (reference sequence). The length of the CDR3 is 14 residues.

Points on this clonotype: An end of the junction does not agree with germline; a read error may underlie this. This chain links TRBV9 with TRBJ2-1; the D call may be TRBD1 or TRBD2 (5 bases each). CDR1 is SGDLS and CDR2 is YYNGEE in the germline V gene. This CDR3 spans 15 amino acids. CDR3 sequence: CASTVGGSSYKEQFF. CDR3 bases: TGTGCCAGCACCGTTGGGGGAAGCTCCTACAAAGAGCAGTTCTTC.

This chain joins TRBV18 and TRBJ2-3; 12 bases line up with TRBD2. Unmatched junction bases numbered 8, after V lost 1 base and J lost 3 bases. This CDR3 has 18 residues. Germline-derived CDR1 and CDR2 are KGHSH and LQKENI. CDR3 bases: TGTGCCAGCTCACCACGGCTAGCGGGGGGGCCTCGTACAGATACGCAGTATTTT. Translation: CASSPRLAGGPRTDTQYF.

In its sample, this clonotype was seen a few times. CDR3 in DNA: TGCAGCGTTGAAGTCAGGGGCGCAAACTATGGCTACACCTTC. Translating gives CSVEVRGANYGYTF. This chain connects TRBV29-1 to TRBJ1-2; a possible D gene is TRBD1 (6 bases). This CDR3 is 14 amino acids long. Germline assignment: CDR1 SQVTM and CDR2 ANQGSEA. With 1 base removed from V and 2 bases from J, the gap between germline ends came to 11 bases. The full variable domain, completed using reference TRBV29-1 and TRBJ1-2, is SAVISQKPSRDICQRGTSLTIQCQVDSQVTMMFWYRQQPGQSLTLIATANQGSEATYESGFVIDKFPISRPNLTFSTLTVSNMSPEDSSIYLCSVEVRGANYGYTFGSGTRLTVV.

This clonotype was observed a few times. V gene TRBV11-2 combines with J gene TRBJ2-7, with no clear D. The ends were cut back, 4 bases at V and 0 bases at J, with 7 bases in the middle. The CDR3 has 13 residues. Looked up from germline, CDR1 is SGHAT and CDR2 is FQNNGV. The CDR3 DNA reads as TGTGCCAGCAGCTCCCTAAGCTCCTACGAGCAGTACTTC. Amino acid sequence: CASSSLSSYEQYF. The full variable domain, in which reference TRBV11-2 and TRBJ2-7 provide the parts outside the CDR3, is EAGVAQSPRYKIIEKRQSVAFWCNPISGHATLYWYQQILGQGPKLLIQFQNNGVVDDSQLPKDRFSAERLKGVDSTLKIQPAKLEDSAVYLCASSSLSSYEQYFGPGTRLTVT.

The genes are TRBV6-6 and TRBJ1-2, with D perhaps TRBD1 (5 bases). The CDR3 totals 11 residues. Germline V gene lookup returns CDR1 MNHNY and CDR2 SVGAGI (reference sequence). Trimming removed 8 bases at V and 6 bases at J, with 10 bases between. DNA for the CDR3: TGTGCCAGCTCGACAGTCCATGGCTACACCTTC. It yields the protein CASSTVHGYTF.

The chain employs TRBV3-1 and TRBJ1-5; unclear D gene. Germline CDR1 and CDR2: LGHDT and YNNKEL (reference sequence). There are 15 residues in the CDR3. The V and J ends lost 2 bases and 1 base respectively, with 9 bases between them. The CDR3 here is CASSQLSGSNQPQHF. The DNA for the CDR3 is TGTGCCAGCAGCCAATTATCGGGGAGCAATCAGCCCCAGCATTTT.

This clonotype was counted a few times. CDR3 residues: CASSLGDNIGYTF. The CDR3 bases are TGTGCCAGCAGTTTGGGAGATAACATAGGCTACACCTTC. This rearrangement joins TRBV12-3 or TRBV12-4 to TRBJ1-2; D not certain. The CDR3 consists of 13 residues. With 3 bases removed from V and 8 bases from J, the gap between germline ends came to 13 bases.

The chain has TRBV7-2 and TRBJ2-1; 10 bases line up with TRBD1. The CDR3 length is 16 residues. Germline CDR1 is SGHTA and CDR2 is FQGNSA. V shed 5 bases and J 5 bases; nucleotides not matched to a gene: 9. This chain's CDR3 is CASSPGDRGLNNEQFF. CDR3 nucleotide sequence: TGTGCCAGCAGCCCGGGTGACAGGGGGCTAAACAATGAGCAGTTCTTC. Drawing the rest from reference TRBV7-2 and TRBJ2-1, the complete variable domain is GAGVSQSPSNKVTEKGKDVELRCDPISGHTALYWYRQSLGQGLEFLIYFQGNSAPDKSGLPSDRFSAERTGGSVSTLTIQRTQQEDSAVYLCASSPGDRGLNNEQFFGPGTRLTVL.

CDR3 sequence (DNA): TGTGCCAGCAGCGCGGACAGGGGGGGAGTCTACACCTTC. Translating it yields CASSADRGGVYTF. The V gene is TRBV6-6, the J gene TRBJ1-2; 10 bases match TRBD1. Germline V CDR1 and CDR2: MNHNY, SVGAGI (reference sequence). The CDR3 extends over 13 amino acids. V shed 6 bases and J 10 bases; nucleotides not matched to a gene: 8.

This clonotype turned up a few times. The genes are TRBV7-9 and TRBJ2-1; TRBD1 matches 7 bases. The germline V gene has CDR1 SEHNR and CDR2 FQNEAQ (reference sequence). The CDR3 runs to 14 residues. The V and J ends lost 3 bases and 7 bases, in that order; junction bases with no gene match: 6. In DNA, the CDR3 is TGTGCCAGCAGCTTGGACAAGGGGGCGAATGAGCAGTTCTTC. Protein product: CASSLDKGANEQFF.